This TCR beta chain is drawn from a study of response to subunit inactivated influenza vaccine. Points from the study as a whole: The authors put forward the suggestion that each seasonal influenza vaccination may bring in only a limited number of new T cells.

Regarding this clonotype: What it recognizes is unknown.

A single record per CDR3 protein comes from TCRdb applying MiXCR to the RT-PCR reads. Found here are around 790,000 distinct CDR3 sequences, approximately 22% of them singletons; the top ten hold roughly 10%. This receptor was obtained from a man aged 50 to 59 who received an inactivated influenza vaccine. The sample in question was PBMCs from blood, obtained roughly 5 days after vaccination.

The CDR3 bases are TGTGCCAGCAGCCAGGCAAACCTCCAAGAGACCCAGTACTTC. Translation: CASSQANLQETQYF. The J gene is TRBJ2-5, the V gene TRBV12-3 or TRBV12-4; D remains ambiguous. The CDR3 totals 14 residues. Trimming removed 6 bases from V and 1 base from J, with 12 bases in between.